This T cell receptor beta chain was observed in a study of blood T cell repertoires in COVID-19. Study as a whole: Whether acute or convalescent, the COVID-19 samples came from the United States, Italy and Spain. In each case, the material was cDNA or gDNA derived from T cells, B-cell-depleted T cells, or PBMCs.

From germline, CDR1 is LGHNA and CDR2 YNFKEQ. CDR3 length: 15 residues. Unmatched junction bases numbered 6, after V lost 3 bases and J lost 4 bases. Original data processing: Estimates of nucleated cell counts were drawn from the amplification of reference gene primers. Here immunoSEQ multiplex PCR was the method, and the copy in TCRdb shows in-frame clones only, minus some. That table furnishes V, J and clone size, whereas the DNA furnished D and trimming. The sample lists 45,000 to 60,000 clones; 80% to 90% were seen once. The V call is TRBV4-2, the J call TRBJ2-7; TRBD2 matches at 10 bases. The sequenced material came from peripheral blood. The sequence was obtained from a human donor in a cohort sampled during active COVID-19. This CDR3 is CASSHRAGGPYEQYF. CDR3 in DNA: TGTGCCAGCAGCCATAGAGCGGGGGGGCCTTACGAGCAGTACTTC.